This T cell receptor beta chain was sequenced during a study of T-cell reconstitution after alpha-beta-depleted transplantation in children. Study conclusions and caveats: T-cell counts and diversity at one year post-transplant came mainly from newly produced T cells. High day-60 TCRbeta diversity in some patients came from surviving recipient T cells and thymic progenitors. About two months after transplant, alpha-beta T cells reportedly came from several hundred expanded graft clones.

Germline V gene lookup returns CDR1 SGDLS and CDR2 YYNGEE. The germline V and J ends were trimmed by 3 bases and 4 bases, with 19 bases remaining between them. This CDR3 spans 16 amino acids. In this sample, this clonotype turned up many times. Its antigen is currently unknown. Preparing the TCRbeta library involved the use of unique molecular identifiers. TCRdb redid the calling of the PCR reads with MiXCR, one entry per CDR3 protein. The table records more than 85,000 distinct CDR3 sequences, under 7% of them present only once. The receptor was isolated from a female patient between 2 and 10 years old who had a stem cell transplant for Fanconi anemia, so the T cells may come from the graft donor. The genes are TRBV9 and TRBJ1-1; weak D call: TRBD1 (6 bases). The source material was PBMCs, mostly from graft donor cells, sampled 60 days after TCRalphabeta/CD19-depleted stem cell transplant. The CDR3 here is CASSANSGAGSTEAFF. The CDR3 nucleotides read TGTGCCAGCAGCGCCAACTCAGGGGCGGGGAGCACTGAAGCTTTCTTT.